This T cell receptor beta chain comes out of a study of T cells in pancreatic ductal adenocarcinoma. Regarding the study as a whole: Unique clonotypes were 7.5 to 8.5-fold more numerous in blood than in tumor. Tumors hold more CD45RO+ effector T cells, which may bias toward lower diversity. No significant tumor-blood clonality difference; means were about 0.12 and 0.073.

The method was immunoSEQ multiplex PCR; TCRdb's version includes in-frame clones alone and lacks a portion of them. The table records just under 30,000 clones, 85% to 95% of them present only once. Selected pancreatic ductal adenocarcinoma patients had undergone surgery without neoadjuvant therapy. As regards this clone: The target antigen is unknown.

From germline, CDR1 is SGHVS and CDR2 FQNEAQ. The V end was cut by 5 bases, the J end by 3 bases, with 16 bases between. The CDR3 covers 15 residues. This clonotype was sampled from a human donor with pancreatic ductal adenocarcinoma. The chain recombines TRBV7-8 with TRBJ1-2; D perhaps matches TRBD1 (6 bases). The sequenced sample was PBMCs. The DNA for the CDR3 is TGTGCCAGCAGCGACTCGGGACAAGTTTACTATGGCTACACCTTC. Its translation is CASSDSGQVYYGYTF.